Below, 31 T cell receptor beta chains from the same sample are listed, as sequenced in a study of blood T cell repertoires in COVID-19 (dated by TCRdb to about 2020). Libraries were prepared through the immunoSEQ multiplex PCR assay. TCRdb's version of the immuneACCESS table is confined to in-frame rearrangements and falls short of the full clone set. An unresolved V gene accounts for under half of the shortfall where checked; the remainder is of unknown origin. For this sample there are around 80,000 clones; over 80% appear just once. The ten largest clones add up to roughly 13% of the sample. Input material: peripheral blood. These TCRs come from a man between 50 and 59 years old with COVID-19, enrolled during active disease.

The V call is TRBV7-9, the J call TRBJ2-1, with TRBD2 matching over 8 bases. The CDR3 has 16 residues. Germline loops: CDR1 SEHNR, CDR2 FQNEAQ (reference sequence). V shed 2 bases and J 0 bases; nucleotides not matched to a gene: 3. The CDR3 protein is CASSLTGGSSYNEQFF. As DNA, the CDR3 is TGTGCCAGCAGCTTAACGGGAGGGAGCTCCTACAATGAGCAGTTCTTC.

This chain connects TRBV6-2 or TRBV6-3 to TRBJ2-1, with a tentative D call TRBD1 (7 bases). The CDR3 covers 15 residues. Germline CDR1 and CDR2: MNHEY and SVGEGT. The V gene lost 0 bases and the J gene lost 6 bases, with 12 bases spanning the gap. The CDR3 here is CASSYSQEGANEQFF. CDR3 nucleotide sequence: TGTGCCAGCAGTTACTCCCAGGAGGGGGCCAATGAGCAGTTCTTC.

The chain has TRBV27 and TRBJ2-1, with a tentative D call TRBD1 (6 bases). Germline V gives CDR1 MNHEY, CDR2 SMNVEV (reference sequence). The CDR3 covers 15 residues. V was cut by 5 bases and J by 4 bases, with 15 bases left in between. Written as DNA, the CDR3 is TGTGCCAGCAGTCCCCCAGGGGCCCTTTACAATGAGCAGTTCTTC. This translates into CASSPPGALYNEQFF.

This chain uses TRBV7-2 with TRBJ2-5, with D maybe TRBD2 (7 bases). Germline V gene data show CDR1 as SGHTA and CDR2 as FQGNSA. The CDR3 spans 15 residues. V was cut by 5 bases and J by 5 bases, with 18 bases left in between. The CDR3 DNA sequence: TGTGCCAGCAGCCGGGGGGCAGGGGCTGGGGAGACCCAGTACTTC. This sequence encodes CASSRGAGAGETQYF.

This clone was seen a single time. Written as DNA, the CDR3 is TGTGCCAGCAGGGGACTGGGAGTGAACACCGGGGAGCTGTTTTTT. Its protein is CASRGLGVNTGELFF. The chain joins TRBV7-2 to TRBJ2-2, with D possibly TRBD2 on 6 matching bases. CDR1 and CDR2 (germline): SGHTA, FQGNSA. The V and J ends lost 6 bases and 1 base respectively, with 12 bases between them. CDR3 length: 15 amino acids.

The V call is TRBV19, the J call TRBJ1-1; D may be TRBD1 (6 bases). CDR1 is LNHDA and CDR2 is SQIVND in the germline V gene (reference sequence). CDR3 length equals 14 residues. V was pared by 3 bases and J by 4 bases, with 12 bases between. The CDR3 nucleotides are TGTGCCAGTAGTATCCCCGGACAGCCCACTGAAGCTTTCTTT. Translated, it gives CASSIPGQPTEAFF.

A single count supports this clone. The CDR3 nucleotides read TGCAGTGCCGGGACTAAAGGCGAGCAGTACTTC. Translating gives CSAGTKGEQYF. This sequence joins TRBV20-1 and TRBJ2-7; 7 bases agree with TRBD2. This CDR3 contains 11 residues. J lost 6 bases, V lost 6 bases, and 5 bases had no gene match. The germline V gene encodes CDR1 DFQATT and CDR2 SNEGSKA (reference sequence).

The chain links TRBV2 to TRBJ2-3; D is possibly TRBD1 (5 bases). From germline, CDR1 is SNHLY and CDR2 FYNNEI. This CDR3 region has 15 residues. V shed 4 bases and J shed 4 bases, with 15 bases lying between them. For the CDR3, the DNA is TGTGCCAGCAGTGCCCAGGGTAGTAACGCAGATACGCAGTATTTT. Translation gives CASSAQGSNADTQYF.

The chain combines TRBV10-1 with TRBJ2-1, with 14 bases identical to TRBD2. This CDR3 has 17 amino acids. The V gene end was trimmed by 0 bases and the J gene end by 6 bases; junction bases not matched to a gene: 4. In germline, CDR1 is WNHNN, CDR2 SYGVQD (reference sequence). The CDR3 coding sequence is TGCGCCAGCAGTGAGTCGACTAGCGGGAGGGTCCGCAATGAGCAGTTCTTC. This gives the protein CASSESTSGRVRNEQFF.

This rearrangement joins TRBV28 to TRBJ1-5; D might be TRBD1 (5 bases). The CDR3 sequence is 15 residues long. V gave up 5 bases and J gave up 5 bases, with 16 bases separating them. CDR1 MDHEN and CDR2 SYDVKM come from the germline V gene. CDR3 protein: CASSTAGRGDQPQHF. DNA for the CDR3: TGTGCCAGCAGTACCGCGGGGAGGGGTGATCAGCCCCAGCATTTT.

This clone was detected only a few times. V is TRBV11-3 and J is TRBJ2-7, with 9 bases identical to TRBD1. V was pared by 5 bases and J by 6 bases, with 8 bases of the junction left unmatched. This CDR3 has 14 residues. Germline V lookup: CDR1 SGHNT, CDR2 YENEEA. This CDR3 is CASSLGQGTGEQYF. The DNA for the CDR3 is TGTGCCAGCAGCCTAGGACAGGGGACAGGCGAGCAGTACTTC. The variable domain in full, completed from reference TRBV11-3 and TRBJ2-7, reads EAGVVQSPRYKIIEKKQPVAFWCNPISGHNTLYWYLQNLGQGPELLIRYENEEAVDDSQLPKDRFSAERLKGVDSTLKIQPAELGDSAVYLCASSLGQGTGEQYFGPGTRLTVT.

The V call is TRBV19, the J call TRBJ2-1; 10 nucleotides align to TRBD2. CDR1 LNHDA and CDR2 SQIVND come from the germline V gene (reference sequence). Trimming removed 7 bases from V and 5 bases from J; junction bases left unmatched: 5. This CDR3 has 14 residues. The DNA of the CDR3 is TGTGCCAGTACCCCTAGCGGGAGCCACAATGAGCAGTTCTTC. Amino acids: CASTPSGSHNEQFF. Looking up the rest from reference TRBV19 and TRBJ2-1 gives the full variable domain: DGGITQSPKYLFRKEGQNVTLSCEQNLNHDAMYWYRQDPGQGLRLIYYSQIVNDFQKGDIAEGYSVSREKKESFPLTVTSAQKNPTAFYLCASTPSGSHNEQFFGPGTRLTVL.

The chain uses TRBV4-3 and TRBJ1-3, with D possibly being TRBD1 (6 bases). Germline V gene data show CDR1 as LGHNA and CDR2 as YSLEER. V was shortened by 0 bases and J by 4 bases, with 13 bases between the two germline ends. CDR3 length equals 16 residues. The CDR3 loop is CASSQDLQGSGNTIYF. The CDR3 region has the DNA TGCGCCAGCAGCCAAGACCTTCAGGGGTCGGGAAACACCATATATTTT.

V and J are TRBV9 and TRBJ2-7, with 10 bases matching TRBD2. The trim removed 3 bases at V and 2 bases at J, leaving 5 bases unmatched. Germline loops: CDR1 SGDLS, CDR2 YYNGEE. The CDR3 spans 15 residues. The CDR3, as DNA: TGTGCCAGCAGCGCCACTAGCGGGACTCCCTACGAGCAGTACTTC. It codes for CASSATSGTPYEQYF.

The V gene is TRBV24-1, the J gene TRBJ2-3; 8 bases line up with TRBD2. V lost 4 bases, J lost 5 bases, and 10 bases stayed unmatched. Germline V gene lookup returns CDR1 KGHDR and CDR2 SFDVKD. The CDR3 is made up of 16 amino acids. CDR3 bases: TGTGCCACCAGTGACCCGGAGCGGGAGCTTGTAGATACGCAGTATTTT. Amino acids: CATSDPERELVDTQYF.

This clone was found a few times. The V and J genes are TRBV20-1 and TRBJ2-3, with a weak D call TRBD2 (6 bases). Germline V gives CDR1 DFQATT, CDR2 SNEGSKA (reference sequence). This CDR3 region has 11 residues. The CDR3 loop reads CSGEVTDTQYF. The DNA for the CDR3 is TGCAGCGGGGAGGTCACAGATACGCAGTATTTT.

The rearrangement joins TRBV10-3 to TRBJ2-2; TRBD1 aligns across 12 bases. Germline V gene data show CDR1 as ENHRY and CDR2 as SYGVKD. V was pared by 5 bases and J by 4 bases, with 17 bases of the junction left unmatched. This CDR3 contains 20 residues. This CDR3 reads CAISPGQGAAGGRSTGELFF. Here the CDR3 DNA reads TGTGCCATCAGTCCGGGACAGGGGGCCGCGGGAGGGCGAAGCACCGGGGAGCTGTTTTTT.

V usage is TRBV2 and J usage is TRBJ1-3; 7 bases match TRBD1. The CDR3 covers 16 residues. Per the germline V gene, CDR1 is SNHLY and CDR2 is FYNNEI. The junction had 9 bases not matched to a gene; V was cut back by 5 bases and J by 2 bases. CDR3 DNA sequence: TGTGCCAGCAGTCTAGGCCCTACAGGGGCTGGAAACACCATATATTTT. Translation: CASSLGPTGAGNTIYF.

Written as DNA, the CDR3 is TGCAGCGTTGTGGAGGGACAGATTTCACTAGGGCAGTACTTC. This encodes CSVVEGQISLGQYF. The V gene is TRBV29-1, the J gene TRBJ2-7; possibly TRBD1 for D (7 bases). Germline loops: CDR1 SQVTM, CDR2 ANQGSEA. Trimming shortened V by 4 bases and J by 9 bases, and 22 bases separated the two germline ends. CDR3 length: 14 amino acids.

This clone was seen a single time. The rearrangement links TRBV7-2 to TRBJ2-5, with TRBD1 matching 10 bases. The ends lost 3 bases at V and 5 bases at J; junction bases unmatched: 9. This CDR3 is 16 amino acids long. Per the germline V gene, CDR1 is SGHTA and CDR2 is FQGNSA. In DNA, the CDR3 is TGTGCCAGCAGCTTGTGGGGACAGGGGATCGAGGAGACCCAGTACTTC. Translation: CASSLWGQGIEETQYF.

CDR3 in amino acids: CASSLWGQGYEQYF. The CDR3 nucleotides are TGTGCCAGCAGTTTATGGGGACAGGGGTACGAGCAGTACTTC. V gene TRBV28 combines with J gene TRBJ2-7; TRBD1 matches 10 bases. The CDR3 consists of 14 residues. With 0 bases clipped from V and 4 bases from J, the junction kept 0 bases outside the gene matches. The germline gives CDR1 MDHEN, CDR2 SYDVKM.

CDR3 in DNA: TGTGCCAGCAGTGACGGGACAAACACCGGGGAGCTGTTTTTT. The encoded protein is CASSDGTNTGELFF. The chain couples TRBV6-1 to TRBJ2-2, with D maybe TRBD1 (6 bases). Trimming removed 3 bases from V and 2 bases from J, with 7 bases in between. Germline V gene data show CDR1 as MNHNS and CDR2 as SASEGT. This CDR3 has 14 residues.

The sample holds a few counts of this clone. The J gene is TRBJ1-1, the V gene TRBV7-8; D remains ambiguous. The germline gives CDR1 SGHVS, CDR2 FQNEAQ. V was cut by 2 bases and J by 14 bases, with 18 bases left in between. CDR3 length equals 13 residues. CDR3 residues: CASSLTGIGSFFF. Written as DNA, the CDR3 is TGTGCCAGCAGCTTAACGGGGATTGGGTCCTTCTTCTTT.

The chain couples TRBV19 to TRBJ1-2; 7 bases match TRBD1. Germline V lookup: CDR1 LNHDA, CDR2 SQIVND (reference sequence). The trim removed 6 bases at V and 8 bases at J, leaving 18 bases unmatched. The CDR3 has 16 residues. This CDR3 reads CASSLEPGQLGGGYTF. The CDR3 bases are TGTGCCAGTAGCCTCGAGCCGGGACAGCTTGGGGGCGGCTACACCTTC.

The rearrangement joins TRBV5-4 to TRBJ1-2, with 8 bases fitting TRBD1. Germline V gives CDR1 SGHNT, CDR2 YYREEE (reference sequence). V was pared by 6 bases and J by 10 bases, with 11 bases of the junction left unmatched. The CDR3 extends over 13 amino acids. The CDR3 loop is CASTEDRVGDYTF. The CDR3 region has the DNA TGTGCCAGCACCGAGGACAGGGTGGGTGACTACACCTTC.

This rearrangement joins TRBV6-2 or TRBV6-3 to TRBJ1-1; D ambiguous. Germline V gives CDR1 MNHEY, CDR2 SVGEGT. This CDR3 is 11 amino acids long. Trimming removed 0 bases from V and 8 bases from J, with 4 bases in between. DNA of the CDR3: TGTGCCAGCAGTTACTCGGAGGAAGCTTTCTTT. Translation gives CASSYSEEAFF.

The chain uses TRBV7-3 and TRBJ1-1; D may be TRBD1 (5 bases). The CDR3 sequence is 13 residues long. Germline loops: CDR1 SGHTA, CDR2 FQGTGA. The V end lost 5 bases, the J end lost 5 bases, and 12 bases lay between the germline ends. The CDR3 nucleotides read TGTGCCAGCAGCGCAGGGTATGGAACTGAAGCTTTCTTT. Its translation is CASSAGYGTEAFF.

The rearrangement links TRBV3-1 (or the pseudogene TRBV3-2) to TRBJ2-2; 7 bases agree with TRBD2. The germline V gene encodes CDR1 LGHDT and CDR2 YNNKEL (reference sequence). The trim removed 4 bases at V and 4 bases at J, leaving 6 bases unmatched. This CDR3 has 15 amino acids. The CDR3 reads CASSRRGSSTGELFF. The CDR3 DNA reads TGTGCCAGCAGCCGGCGGGGGTCGAGCACCGGGGAGCTGTTTTTT.

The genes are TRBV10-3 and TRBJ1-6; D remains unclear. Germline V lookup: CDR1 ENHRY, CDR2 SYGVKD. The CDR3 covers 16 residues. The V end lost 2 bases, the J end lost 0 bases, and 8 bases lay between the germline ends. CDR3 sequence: CAISETVSSYNSPLHF. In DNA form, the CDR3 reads TGTGCCATCAGTGAGACGGTGAGCTCCTATAATTCACCCCTCCACTTT.

The CDR3 nucleotides read TGCGCCAGCAGCCAAGATCTCCCCGGGACACTTGCCAAAAACATTCAGTACTTC. It translates to CASSQDLPGTLAKNIQYF. The V and J genes are TRBV4-1 and TRBJ2-4; weak D call: TRBD1 (6 bases). Trimming stripped 0 bases from V and 1 base from J, with 16 bases between. CDR1 and CDR2 (germline): MGHRA, YSYEKL. The CDR3 extends over 18 amino acids.

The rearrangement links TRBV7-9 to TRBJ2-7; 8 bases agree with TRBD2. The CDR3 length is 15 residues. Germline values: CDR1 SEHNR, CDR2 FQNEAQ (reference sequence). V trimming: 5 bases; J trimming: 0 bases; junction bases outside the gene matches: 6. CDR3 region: CASSHNSGDSYEQYF. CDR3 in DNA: TGTGCCAGCAGCCACAATAGCGGGGACTCCTACGAGCAGTACTTC.